These 10 T cell receptor beta chains originate from one sample sequenced in a study of T cell responses to AZD1222 COVID-19 vaccine. Measured with immunoSEQ multiplex PCR; TCRdb has only the in-frame clones, and not every one. The sample includes approximately 190,000 clones, approximately 92% seen only once; the top ten take 1% to 1.5%. Sequences were derived from peripheral blood, sampled on day 0 of AZD1222 vaccination. These receptors came from an adult in good health.

The DNA for the CDR3 is TGTGCCAGCAGTTTAAAGGGGGCTAACTATGGCTACACCTTC. Translating it yields CASSLKGANYGYTF. The V and J genes are TRBV27 and TRBJ1-2; TRBD1 might be the D (6 bases). Germline V gene data show CDR1 as MNHEY and CDR2 as SMNVEV (reference sequence). Trimming shortened V by 2 bases and J by 0 bases, and 7 bases separated the two germline ends. The CDR3 consists of 14 residues.

The chain recombines TRBV6-1 with TRBJ1-5, with D possibly matching TRBD1 (5 bases). With 2 bases removed from V and 6 bases from J, the gap between germline ends came to 14 bases. In germline, CDR1 is MNHNS, CDR2 SASEGT. There are 15 residues in the CDR3. The CDR3 nucleotides are TGTGCCAGCAGTGAATTCGGATCAGGGCTTCAGCCCCAGCATTTT. Translated: CASSEFGSGLQPQHF.

The chain joins TRBV7-3 to TRBJ2-7; 9 nucleotides line up with TRBD1. The V segment lost 5 bases and the J segment 4 bases; nucleotides outside the gene matches: 3. CDR3 size: 13 residues. From germline, CDR1 is SGHTA and CDR2 FQGTGA. The CDR3 DNA sequence: TGTGCCAGCAGCCTCGGGACAGGGTACGAGCAGTACTTC. This codes for CASSLGTGYEQYF. Combining the CDR3 with reference TRBV7-3 and TRBJ2-7 gives the whole variable domain GAGVSQTPSNKVTEKGKYVELRCDPISGHTALYWYRQSLGQGPEFLIYFQGTGAADDSGLPNDRFFAVRPEGSVSTLKIQRTERGDSAVYLCASSLGTGYEQYFGPGTRLTVT.

The chain is built from TRBV6-2 or TRBV6-3 and TRBJ2-3; 8 nucleotides match TRBD2. The CDR3 runs to 15 residues. Germline V lookup: CDR1 MNHEY, CDR2 SVGEGT. The junction had 5 bases not matched to a gene; V was cut back by 4 bases and J by 2 bases. For the CDR3, the DNA is TGTGCCAGCAGTTCGTTTAGCGGGGCCACAGATACGCAGTATTTT. It specifies CASSSFSGATDTQYF.

This clone was recorded only once. V gene TRBV29-1 combines with J gene TRBJ2-1; tentative D call: TRBD1 (6 bases). Trimming left V 2 bases short and J 9 bases short, with 14 bases between. Germline lookup yields CDR1 SQVTM and CDR2 ANQGSEA. The CDR3 contains 13 residues. The DNA of the CDR3 is TGCAGCGTTGAAAAGACAGGAGAGAGTGAGCAGTTCTTC. Translation: CSVEKTGESEQFF.

The chain uses TRBV2 and TRBJ2-7; 16 bases are shared with TRBD2. The CDR3 consists of 15 residues. The V gene's germline CDR1 is SNHLY and CDR2 FYNNEI. After removal of 10 bases from V and 2 bases from J, the junction contained 5 bases not matched to a gene. This CDR3 reads CATTGLAGGPYEQYF. The CDR3 DNA reads as TGTGCCACCACGGGACTAGCGGGGGGGCCCTACGAGCAGTACTTC.

The chain is built from TRBV15 and TRBJ1-5; D possibly corresponds to TRBD1 (5 bases). The CDR3 runs 13 residues. V lost 9 bases and J lost 4, with 13 bases in between. Germline loops: CDR1 LNHNV, CDR2 YYDKDF (reference sequence). CDR3 sequence (DNA): TGTGCCACGCAGGGTCCCAGGAATCAGCCCCAGCATTTT. Translating gives CATQGPRNQPQHF.

V is TRBV14 and J is TRBJ2-7; D gene ambiguous. From germline, CDR1 is SGHDN and CDR2 FVKESK. The CDR3 sequence is 13 residues long. The V gene lost 4 bases and the J gene lost 6 bases, with 13 bases spanning the gap. CDR3 amino acids: CASSLLGRREQYF. In nucleotides, the CDR3 is TGTGCCAGCAGCCTCCTAGGAAGGCGCGAGCAGTACTTC.

This clone has more than one count but fewer than ten. This sequence joins TRBV4-2 and TRBJ1-6; weak D call: TRBD1 (5 bases). Trimming removed 0 bases at V and 2 bases at J, with 17 bases between. In germline, CDR1 is LGHNA, CDR2 YNFKEQ. The CDR3 has 19 amino acids. The CDR3 nucleotides are TGTGCCAGCAGCCAAGATTTGAGGTGGGGGAACGCCTATAATTCACCCCTCCACTTT. Translating it yields CASSQDLRWGNAYNSPLHF.

The CDR3 DNA is TGTGCCAGTAGGGGGGGACTTAGCACAGATACGCAGTATTTT. Its translation: CASRGGLSTDTQYF. The chain recombines TRBV19 with TRBJ2-3, with D perhaps matching TRBD2 (6 bases). Per germline, CDR1 LNHDA and CDR2 SQIVND (reference sequence). The CDR3 loop spans 14 amino acids. Trimming took 6 bases from V and 0 from J, leaving 10 bases between them. Together with reference TRBV19 and TRBJ2-3, the CDR3 gives the full variable domain: DGGITQSPKYLFRKEGQNVTLSCEQNLNHDAMYWYRQDPGQGLRLIYYSQIVNDFQKGDIAEGYSVSREKKESFPLTVTSAQKNPTAFYLCASRGGLSTDTQYFGPGTRLTVL.